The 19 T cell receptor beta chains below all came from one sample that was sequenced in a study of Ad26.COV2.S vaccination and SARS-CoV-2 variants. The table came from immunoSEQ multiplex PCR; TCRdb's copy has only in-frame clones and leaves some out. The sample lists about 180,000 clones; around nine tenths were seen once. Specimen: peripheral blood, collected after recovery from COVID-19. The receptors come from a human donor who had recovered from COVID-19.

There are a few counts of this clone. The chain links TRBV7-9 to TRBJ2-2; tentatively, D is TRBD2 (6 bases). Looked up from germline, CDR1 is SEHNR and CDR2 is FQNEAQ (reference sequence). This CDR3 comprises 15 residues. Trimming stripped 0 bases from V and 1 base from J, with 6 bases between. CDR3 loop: CASSLASGNTGELFF. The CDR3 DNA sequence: TGTGCCAGCAGCTTAGCTAGCGGGAACACCGGGGAGCTGTTTTTT.

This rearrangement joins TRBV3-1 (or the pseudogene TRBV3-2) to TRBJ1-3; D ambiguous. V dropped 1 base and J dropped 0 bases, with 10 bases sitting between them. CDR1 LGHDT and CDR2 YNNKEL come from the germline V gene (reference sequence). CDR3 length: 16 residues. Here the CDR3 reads CASSQVRSRSGNTIYF. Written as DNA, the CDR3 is TGTGCCAGCAGCCAAGTCCGCAGCCGCTCTGGAAACACCATATATTTT.

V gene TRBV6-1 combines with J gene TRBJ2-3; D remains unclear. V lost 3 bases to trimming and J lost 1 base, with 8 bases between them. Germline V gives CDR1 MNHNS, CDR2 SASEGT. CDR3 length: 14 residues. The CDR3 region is CASSEWSGTDTQYF. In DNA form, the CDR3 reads TGTGCCAGCAGTGAGTGGAGTGGCACAGATACGCAGTATTTT.

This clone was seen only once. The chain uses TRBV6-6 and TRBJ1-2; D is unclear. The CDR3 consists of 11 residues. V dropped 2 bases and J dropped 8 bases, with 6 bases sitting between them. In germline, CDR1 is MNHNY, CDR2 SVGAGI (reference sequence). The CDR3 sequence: CASSYTYGYTF. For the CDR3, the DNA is TGTGCCAGCAGTTACACCTACGGCTACACCTTC.

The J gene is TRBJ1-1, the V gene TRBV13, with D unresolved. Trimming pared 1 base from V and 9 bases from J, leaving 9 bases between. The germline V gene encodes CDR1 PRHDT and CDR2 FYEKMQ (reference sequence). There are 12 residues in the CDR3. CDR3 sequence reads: CASSLAVNQAFF. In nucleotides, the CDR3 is TGTGCCAGCAGCTTAGCGGTCAACCAAGCTTTCTTT.

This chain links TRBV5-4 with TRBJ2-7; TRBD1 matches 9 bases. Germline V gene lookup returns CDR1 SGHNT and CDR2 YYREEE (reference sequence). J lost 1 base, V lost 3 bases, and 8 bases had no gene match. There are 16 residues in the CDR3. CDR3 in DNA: TGTGCCAGCAGCTCCGGGACAGGGACGACATCCTACGAGCAGTACTTC. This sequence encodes CASSSGTGTTSYEQYF.

CDR3 loop: CASSRQGLGGELFF. The CDR3 coding sequence is TGTGCCAGCAGTCGACAGGGGCTTGGCGGGGAGCTGTTTTTT. V is TRBV3-1 (or the pseudogene TRBV3-2) and J is TRBJ2-2; 8 bases are shared with TRBD1. V lost 6 bases, J lost 7 bases, and 7 bases stayed unmatched. Germline CDR1 reads LGHDT; CDR2 reads YNNKEL (reference sequence). The CDR3 is 14 residues long.

The CDR3 DNA is TGTGCCAGCAGTCTTACTAGCCGTGCGCAGTATTTT. Translation: CASSLTSRAQYF. This chain joins TRBV12-3 or TRBV12-4 and TRBJ2-3; D is possibly TRBD2 (6 bases). CDR3 length: 12 amino acids. With 5 bases removed from V and 10 bases from J, the gap between germline ends came to 13 bases.

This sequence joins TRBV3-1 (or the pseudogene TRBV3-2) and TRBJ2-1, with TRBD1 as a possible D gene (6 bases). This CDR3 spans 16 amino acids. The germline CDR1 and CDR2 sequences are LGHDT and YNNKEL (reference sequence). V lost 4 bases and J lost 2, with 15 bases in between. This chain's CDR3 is CASSLIGGAAYNEQFF. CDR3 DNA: TGTGCCAGCAGCCTTATTGGGGGCGCCGCCTACAATGAGCAGTTCTTC.

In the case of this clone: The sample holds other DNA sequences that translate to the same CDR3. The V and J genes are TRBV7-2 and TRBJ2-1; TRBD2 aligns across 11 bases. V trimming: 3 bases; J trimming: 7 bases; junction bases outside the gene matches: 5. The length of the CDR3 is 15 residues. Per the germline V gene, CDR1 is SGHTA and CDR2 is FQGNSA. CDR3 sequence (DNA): TGTGCCAGCAGCTTTCTAGCGGGAGGCCTGAATGAGCAGTTCTTC. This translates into CASSFLAGGLNEQFF.

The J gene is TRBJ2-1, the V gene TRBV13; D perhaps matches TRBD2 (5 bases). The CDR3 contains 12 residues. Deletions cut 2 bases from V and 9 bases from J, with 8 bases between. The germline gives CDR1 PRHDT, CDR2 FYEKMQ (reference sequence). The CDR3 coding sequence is TGTGCCAGCAGCTTAAGCGGTTTTGAGCAGTTCTTC. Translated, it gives CASSLSGFEQFF.

The CDR3 sequence is CASRGLAGVVQYF. CDR3 sequence (DNA): TGTGCCAGCAGGGGACTAGCGGGAGTGGTGCAGTACTTC. The genes are TRBV12-3 or TRBV12-4 and TRBJ2-7, with 14 bases aligning to TRBD2. There are 13 residues in the CDR3. Trimming cost V 6 bases and J 9 bases; bases outside gene matches: 4.

The CDR3 nucleotides are TGTGCCAGCAGTAAAACTCAACAGGAGTATAATTCACCCCTCCACTTT. Its translation is CASSKTQQEYNSPLHF. The rearrangement uses TRBV6-2 or TRBV6-3 and TRBJ1-6; D might be TRBD1 (5 bases). The V end lost 5 bases, the J end lost 4 bases, and 15 bases lay between the germline ends. Germline lookup yields CDR1 MNHEY and CDR2 SVGEGT. The CDR3 is made up of 16 amino acids.

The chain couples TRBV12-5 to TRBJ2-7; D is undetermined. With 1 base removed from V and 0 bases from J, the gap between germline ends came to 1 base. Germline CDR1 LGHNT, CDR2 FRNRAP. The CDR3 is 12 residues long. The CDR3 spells CASGLDSYEQYF. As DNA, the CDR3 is TGTGCTAGTGGTTTGGACTCCTACGAGCAGTACTTC.

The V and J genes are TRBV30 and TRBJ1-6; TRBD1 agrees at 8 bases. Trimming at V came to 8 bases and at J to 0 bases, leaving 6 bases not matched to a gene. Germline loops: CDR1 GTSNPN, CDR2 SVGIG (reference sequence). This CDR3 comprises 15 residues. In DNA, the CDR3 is TGTGCCACGGACAGGGCGGTCTCCTATAATTCACCCCTCCACTTT. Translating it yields CATDRAVSYNSPLHF. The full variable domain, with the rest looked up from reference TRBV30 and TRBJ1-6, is SQTIHQWPATLVQPVGSPLSLECTVEGTSNPNLYWYRQAAGRGLQLLFYSVGIGQISSEVPQNLSASRPQDRQFILSSKKLLLSDSGFYLCATDRAVSYNSPLHFGNGTRLTVT.

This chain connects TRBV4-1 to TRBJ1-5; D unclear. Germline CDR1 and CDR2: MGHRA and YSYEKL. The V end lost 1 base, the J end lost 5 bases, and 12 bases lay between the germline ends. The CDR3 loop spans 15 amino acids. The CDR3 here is CASSQAAGGDQPQHF. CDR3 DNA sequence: TGCGCCAGCAGCCAAGCGGCAGGCGGCGATCAGCCCCAGCATTTT.

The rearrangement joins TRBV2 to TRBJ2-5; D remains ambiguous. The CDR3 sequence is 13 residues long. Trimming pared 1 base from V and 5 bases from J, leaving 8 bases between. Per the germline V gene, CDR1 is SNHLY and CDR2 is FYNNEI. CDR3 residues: CASSEGKRETQYF. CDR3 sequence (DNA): TGTGCCAGCAGTGAAGGGAAAAGGGAGACCCAGTACTTC.

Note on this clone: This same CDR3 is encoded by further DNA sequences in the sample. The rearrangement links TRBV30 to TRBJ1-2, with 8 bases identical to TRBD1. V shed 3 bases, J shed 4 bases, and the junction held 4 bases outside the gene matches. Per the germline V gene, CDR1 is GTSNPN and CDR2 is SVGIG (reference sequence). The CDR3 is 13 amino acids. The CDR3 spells CAWSRDRPYGYTF. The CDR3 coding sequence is TGTGCCTGGAGCCGGGACAGGCCCTATGGCTACACCTTC.

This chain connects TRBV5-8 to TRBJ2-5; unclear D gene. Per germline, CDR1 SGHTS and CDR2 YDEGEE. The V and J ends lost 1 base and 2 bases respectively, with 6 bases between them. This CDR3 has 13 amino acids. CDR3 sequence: CASSLYRQETQYF. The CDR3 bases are TGTGCCAGCAGCTTGTATAGGCAAGAGACCCAGTACTTC.